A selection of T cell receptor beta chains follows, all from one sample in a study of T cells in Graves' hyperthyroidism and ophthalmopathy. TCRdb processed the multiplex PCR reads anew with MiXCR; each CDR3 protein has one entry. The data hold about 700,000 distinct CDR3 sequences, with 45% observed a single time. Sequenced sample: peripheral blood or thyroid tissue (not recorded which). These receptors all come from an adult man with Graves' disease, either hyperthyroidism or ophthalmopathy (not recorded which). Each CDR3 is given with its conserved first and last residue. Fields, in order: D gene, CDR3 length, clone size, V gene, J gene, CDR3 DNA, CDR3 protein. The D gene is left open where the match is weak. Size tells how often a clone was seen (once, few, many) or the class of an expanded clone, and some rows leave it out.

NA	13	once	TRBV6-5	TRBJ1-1	TGTGCCAGCAGTTACCAGATGGAGGATGAAGCTTTCTTT	CASSYQMEDEAFF
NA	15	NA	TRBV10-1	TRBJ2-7	TGCGCCAGCAGTGAGTTGGCGGACAGCTCCTACGAGCAGTACTTC	CASSELADSSYEQYF
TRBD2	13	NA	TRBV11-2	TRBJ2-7	TGTGCCAGCAGCCGGCGGGGGGATGTGGAGCAGTACTTC	CASSRRGDVEQYF
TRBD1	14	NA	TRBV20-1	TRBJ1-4	TGCAGTGTCAAGGACAGGGGGCATTATGAAAAACTGTTTTTT	CSVKDRGHYEKLFF
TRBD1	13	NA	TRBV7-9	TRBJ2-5	TGTGCCAGCAGCTTAACAGGGGATGAGACCCAGTACTTC	CASSLTGDETQYF
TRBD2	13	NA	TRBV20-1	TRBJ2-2	TGCAGTGCTTGGAGCGGGAGTGCCGGGGAGCTGTTTTTT	CSAWSGSAGELFF
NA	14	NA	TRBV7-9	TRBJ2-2	TGTGCCAGCAGCCCTAGGGTGAACACCGGGGAGCTGTTTTTT	CASSPRVNTGELFF
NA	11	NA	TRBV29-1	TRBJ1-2	TGCAGCGTGGGGACTGTATATGGCTACACCTTC	CSVGTVYGYTF
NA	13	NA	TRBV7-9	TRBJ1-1	TGTGCCAGCAGCGGGCTGGGATGGACTGAAGCTTTCTTT	CASSGLGWTEAFF
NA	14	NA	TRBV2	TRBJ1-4	TGTGCCAGCAGGGTCGGACAGACTAATGAAAAACTGTTTTTT	CASRVGQTNEKLFF
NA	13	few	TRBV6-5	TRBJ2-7	TGTGCCAGCACGGGGGATTGGGGCTACGAGCAGTACTTC	CASTGDWGYEQYF
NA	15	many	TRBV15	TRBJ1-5	TGTGCCACCAGCAGGCACGGGACCCCGGGACAGCCCCAGCATTTT	CATSRHGTPGQPQHF
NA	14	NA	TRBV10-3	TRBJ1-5	TGTGCCATCAGTGAGTCGGGTTGGAATCAGCCCCAGCATTTT	CAISESGWNQPQHF
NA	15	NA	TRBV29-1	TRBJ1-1	TGCAGCGTTCTGGGGCAGGGAGGCTTGAACACTGAAGCTTTCTTT	CSVLGQGGLNTEAFF
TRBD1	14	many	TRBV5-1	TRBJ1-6	TGCGCCAGCAGCACTACAGGGGATAATTCACCCCTCCACTTT	CASSTTGDNSPLHF
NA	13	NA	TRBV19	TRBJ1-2	TGTGCCAGTAGTTACGGGGGGGCAGACGGCTACACCTTC	CASSYGGADGYTF
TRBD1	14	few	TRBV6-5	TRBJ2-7	TGTGCCAGCAGTTACTTGGGACAGGGACACGAGCAGTACTTC	CASSYLGQGHEQYF
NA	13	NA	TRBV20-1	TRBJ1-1	TGCAGTGCTAGCAGAACAGTGAACACTGAAGCTTTCTTT	CSASRTVNTEAFF
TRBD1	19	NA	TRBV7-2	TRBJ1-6	TGTGCCAGCAGCGACACTCCGGGACAGGGGTTTAGTACATATTCACCCCTCCACTTT	CASSDTPGQGFSTYSPLHF
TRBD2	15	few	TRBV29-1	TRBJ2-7	TGCAGCGTTGGAGGGGGTAGCGGGAGGGTGTACGAGCAGTACTTC	CSVGGGSGRVYEQYF
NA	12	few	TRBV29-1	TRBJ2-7	TGCAGCGTGGACGGCAGTTCCTACGAGCAGTACTTC	CSVDGSSYEQYF
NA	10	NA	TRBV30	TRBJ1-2	TGTGCCTTTTACAGGGTTGGCTACACCTTC	CAFYRVGYTF
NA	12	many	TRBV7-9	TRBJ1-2	TGTGCCAGCAGCCCGGCATCCACTGGCTACACCTTC	CASSPASTGYTF
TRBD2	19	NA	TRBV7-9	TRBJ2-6	TGTGCCAGCAGTTACCGCCAGCGGGGGCCGCTCTCTGGGGCCAACGTCCTGACTTTC	CASSYRQRGPLSGANVLTF
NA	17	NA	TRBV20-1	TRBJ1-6	TGCAGTGCTAGAGCGAAGGAGGATCTTACCTATAATTCACCCCTCCACTTT	CSARAKEDLTYNSPLHF
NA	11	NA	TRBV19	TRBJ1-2	TGTGACCGAAAAGGGTTCTATGGCTACACCTTC	CDRKGFYGYTF
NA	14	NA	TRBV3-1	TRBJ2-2	TGTGCCAGCATGCCGGGGCAGGACACCGGGGAGCTGTTTTTT	CASMPGQDTGELFF
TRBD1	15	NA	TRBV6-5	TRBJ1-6	TGTGCCAGCAGACAGGGGGCAGTCCCTAATTCACCCCTCCACTTT	CASRQGAVPNSPLHF
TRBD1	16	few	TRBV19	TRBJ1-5	TGTGCCAGTAGTACATGGACAGGGGGCCTCAATCAGCCCCAGCATTTT	CASSTWTGGLNQPQHF
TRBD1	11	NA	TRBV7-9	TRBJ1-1	TGTGCCAGCAGTCACAGGGGGCCAGCTTTCTTT	CASSHRGPAFF
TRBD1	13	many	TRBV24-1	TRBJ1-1	TGTGCCACCAGGGACAGGGTGGACACTGAAGCTTTCTTT	CATRDRVDTEAFF
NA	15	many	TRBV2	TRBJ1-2	TGTGCCAGCAGTGAAACCGGGAGGGCCCTGTATGGCTACACCTTC	CASSETGRALYGYTF
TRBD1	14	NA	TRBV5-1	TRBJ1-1	TGCGCCAGCAAAAAACAGGGGAGCGACACTGAAGCTTTCTTT	CASKKQGSDTEAFF
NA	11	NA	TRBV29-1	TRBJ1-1	TGCAGCGCCCGACAGATGACTGAAGCTTTCTTT	CSARQMTEAFF
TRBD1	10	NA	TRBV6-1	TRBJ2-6	TGTGCCAGCGGTCGGACAGGGAGCGCTTTC	CASGRTGSAF
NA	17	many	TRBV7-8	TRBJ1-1	TGTGCCAGCAGCGCGATAACGACCAGTAGCATGAACACTGAAGCTTTCTTT	CASSAITTSSMNTEAFF
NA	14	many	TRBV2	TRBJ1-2	TGTGCCAGCAGTGCAGAGACAGCTCTCTATGGCTACACCTTC	CASSAETALYGYTF
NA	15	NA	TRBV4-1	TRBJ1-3	TGTGCCAGCAGCCAAGAAACTGTCTCTGGAAACACCATATATTTT	CASSQETVSGNTIYF